These 5 T cell receptor beta chains were all obtained from the same sample, sequenced in a study of blood T cells in healthy people across ages. Using a J-beta primer mix together with a sample-barcoded 5' primer, a second PCR was run for about 6 to 12 cycles. TCRdb itself ran the 5' RACE reads through MiXCR, one entry per CDR3 protein. The table shows about a million distinct CDR3 sequences, with 45% to 50% occurring only once. Sequenced material: blood. The receptors were sampled from a man aged 25-40 years in good health.

The gene calls are TRBV29-1 and TRBJ1-2; D is unresolved. The V and J ends lost 4 bases and 4 bases respectively, with 16 bases between them. The CDR3 runs 14 residues. Germline CDR1 SQVTM, CDR2 ANQGSEA. CDR3 region: CSVGSLEGVYGYTF. CDR3 DNA sequence: TGCAGCGTTGGCTCCCTCGAGGGCGTCTATGGCTACACCTTC.

This chain links TRBV5-1 with TRBJ2-4, with 9 bases lining up with TRBD1. The J call could be wrong; TRBJ2-7 is a better fit for the DNA end. The CDR3 length is 15 residues. Germline V lookup: CDR1 SGHRS, CDR2 YFSETQ. The CDR3 DNA reads as TGCGCCAGCAGCCTGGAGGGACAGGGTACCCACGAGCAGTACTTC. It translates to CASSLEGQGTHEQYF.

The genes are TRBV2 and TRBJ2-3; either TRBD1 or TRBD2 may supply D (5 bases each). V was shortened by 7 bases and J by 2 bases, with 13 bases between the two germline ends. CDR3 size: 14 residues. Germline CDR1 reads SNHLY; CDR2 reads FYNNEI. CDR3 in DNA: TGTGCCAGCACGGGGCCCTATTCCACAGATACGCAGTATTTT. Protein sequence: CASTGPYSTDTQYF.

The V gene is TRBV20-1, the J gene TRBJ1-2, with a possible D match to TRBD1 (5 bases). In germline, CDR1 is DFQATT, CDR2 SNEGSKA (reference sequence). With 4 bases removed from V and 1 base from J, the gap between germline ends came to 13 bases. The CDR3 has 14 amino acids. As DNA, the CDR3 is TGCAGTGCTATCAATTCGGGGGTTAACTATGGCTACACCTTC. Residues: CSAINSGVNYGYTF.

This clonotype was observed a handful of times. The chain uses TRBV7-2 and TRBJ2-2; D is perhaps TRBD1 (6 bases). CDR1 SGHTA and CDR2 FQGNSA come from the germline V gene. V was trimmed by 5 bases and J by 1 base, leaving 17 bases between them. The CDR3 runs to 17 residues. CDR3 bases: TGTGCCAGCAGCAGGGACAATCCTACACTGAACACCGGGGAGCTGTTTTTT. Translation gives CASSRDNPTLNTGELFF.